Below are 21 T cell receptor beta chains sequenced from a single sample in a study of blood T cell repertoires in COVID-19. Clones were read by immunoSEQ multiplex PCR, and TCRdb kept only the in-frame ones, dropping some. The sample lists about 140,000 clones, around nine tenths occurring once. The sequencing input was peripheral blood. These receptors all stem from a man between 45 and 60 years old with active or convalescent COVID-19.

The rearrangement links TRBV11-2 to TRBJ2-7, with D unresolved. The CDR3 contains 14 residues. Germline values: CDR1 SGHAT, CDR2 FQNNGV. The V end lost 1 base, the J end lost 3 bases, and 10 bases lay between the germline ends. The CDR3: CASSLVVTGYEQYF. CDR3 DNA: TGTGCCAGCAGCTTAGTTGTGACGGGCTACGAGCAGTACTTC.

The CDR3 region has the DNA TGTGCCATCAGTGAGTCGAAGCCCTTTTTCCAAGAGACCCAGTACTTC. Residues: CAISESKPFFQETQYF. This sequence joins TRBV10-3 and TRBJ2-5; D gene uncertain. Trimming shortened V by 0 bases and J by 1 base, and 12 bases separated the two germline ends. Per the germline V gene, CDR1 is ENHRY and CDR2 is SYGVKD. The CDR3 has 16 amino acids.

Worth noting for this clone: The sample has other DNA sequences that encode this CDR3 too. V usage is TRBV10-3 and J usage is TRBJ1-2, with D perhaps TRBD1 (5 bases). The ends were cut back, 3 bases at V and 4 bases at J, with 12 bases in the middle. This CDR3 contains 14 residues. Germline V CDR1 and CDR2: ENHRY, SYGVKD. CDR3 loop: CAISEGREGYGYTF. The CDR3 DNA sequence: TGTGCCATCAGTGAAGGCAGGGAGGGCTATGGCTACACCTTC.

The V gene is TRBV3-1 (or the pseudogene TRBV3-2), the J gene TRBJ2-5; 12 positions agree with TRBD2. The ends lost 1 base at V and 5 bases at J; junction bases unmatched: 5. CDR1 and CDR2 (germline): LGHDT, YNNKEL (reference sequence). CDR3 length: 16 residues. The chain's CDR3 is CASSQATSGSLETQYF. The CDR3 DNA reads TGTGCCAGCAGCCAAGCGACTAGCGGGAGTCTTGAGACCCAGTACTTC.

This clone was detected only once. The CDR3 bases are TGTGCCAGCAGGACTAGGGGGGGCAATACTGAAGCTTTCTTT. This gives the protein CASRTRGGNTEAFF. The chain combines TRBV2 with TRBJ1-1; possible D gene TRBD1, 6 bases. CDR1 is SNHLY and CDR2 is FYNNEI in the germline V gene. The CDR3 covers 14 residues. V dropped 6 bases and J dropped 5 bases, with 16 bases sitting between them.

The table lists this clone with a count of one. The rearrangement uses TRBV5-5 and TRBJ1-2, with D possibly being TRBD1 (6 bases). The CDR3 length is 13 residues. The ends were cut back, 4 bases at V and 7 bases at J, with 14 bases in the middle. The germline V gene encodes CDR1 SGHKS and CDR2 YYEKEE (reference sequence). The CDR3 nucleotides are TGTGCCAGCAGCCTACGGGGGGGCGCTGGCTACACCTTC. It yields the protein CASSLRGGAGYTF. The full variable domain, in which reference TRBV5-5 and TRBJ1-2 provide the parts outside the CDR3, is DAGVTQSPTHLIKTRGQQVTLRCSPISGHKSVSWYQQVLGQGPQFIFQYYEKEERGRGNFPDRFSARQFPNYSSELNVNALLLGDSALYLCASSLRGGAGYTFGSGTRLTVV.

J is TRBJ1-2 and V is TRBV5-8, with 10 bases aligning to TRBD1. The germline gives CDR1 SGHTS, CDR2 YDEGEE. The CDR3 runs 16 residues. V was clipped by 0 bases and J by 7 bases; unmatched bases: 9. For the CDR3, the DNA is TGTGCCAGCAGCTTGGGACAGGGGGCGTCTATTCGTGGCTACACCTTC. It is translated as CASSLGQGASIRGYTF. Combining the CDR3 with reference TRBV5-8 and TRBJ1-2 gives the whole variable domain EAGVTQSPTHLIKTRGQQATLRCSPISGHTSVYWYQQALGLGLQFLLWYDEGEERNRGNFPPRFSGRQFPNYSSELNVNALELEDSALYLCASSLGQGASIRGYTFGSGTRLTVV.

V usage is TRBV18 and J usage is TRBJ2-4; 12 nucleotides match TRBD2. The germline V gene encodes CDR1 KGHSH and CDR2 LQKENI. V lost 3 bases and J lost 6; bases outside the gene matches: 6. The CDR3 has 16 amino acids. The CDR3 DNA reads as TGTGCCAGCTCACCCCGGACTAGCGGGACCCTAAACATTCAGTACTTC. Translation: CASSPRTSGTLNIQYF.

This chain connects TRBV28 to TRBJ1-2, with 7 positions matching TRBD1. Germline trimming cut 2 bases from V and 3 bases from J; bases unmatched to any gene: 9. The CDR3 extends over 16 amino acids. The germline V gene has CDR1 MDHEN and CDR2 SYDVKM. In nucleotides, the CDR3 is TGTGCCAGCAGTTTAGGTAGGGACAGACCCGACTATGGCTACACCTTC. This gives the protein CASSLGRDRPDYGYTF.

CDR3 DNA sequence: TGTGCCAGTAGACGGGAGGGGGCAACAGATACGCAGTATTTT. It translates to CASRREGATDTQYF. The chain couples TRBV19 to TRBJ2-3; TRBD2 is a possible D gene (8 bases). V gave up 6 bases and J gave up 3 bases, with 13 bases separating them. CDR1 and CDR2 (germline): LNHDA, SQIVND (reference sequence). The CDR3 is 14 residues long. Supplemented by reference TRBV19 and TRBJ2-3, the full variable domain reads DGGITQSPKYLFRKEGQNVTLSCEQNLNHDAMYWYRQDPGQGLRLIYYSQIVNDFQKGDIAEGYSVSREKKESFPLTVTSAQKNPTAFYLCASRREGATDTQYFGPGTRLTVL.

The V call is TRBV6-1, the J call TRBJ2-1, with 11 bases lining up with TRBD2. V shed 0 bases and J 11 bases; nucleotides not matched to a gene: 9. Germline CDR1 MNHNS, CDR2 SASEGT. This CDR3 contains 16 residues. The CDR3 DNA reads as TGTGCCAGCAGTGAAGCCGGGACTAGCGGACCAATGAAGCAGTTCTTC. As protein: CASSEAGTSGPMKQFF.

The rearrangement links TRBV19 to TRBJ1-3; 7 nucleotides agree with TRBD1. The CDR3 is 19 amino acids. CDR1 and CDR2 from the germline V gene are LNHDA and SQIVND (reference sequence). With 7 bases clipped from V and 2 bases from J, the junction kept 20 bases outside the gene matches. CDR3 bases: TGTGCCAGTACTCTTAGACAGGGAAAGCGACTATCGACTGGAAACACCATATATTTT. Protein product: CASTLRQGKRLSTGNTIYF.

The chain uses TRBV6-6 and TRBJ1-2; 7 bases line up with TRBD1. Trimming took 3 bases from V and 4 from J; bases not matched to a gene: 8. This CDR3 has 15 residues. Germline V gene lookup returns CDR1 MNHNY and CDR2 SVGAGI (reference sequence). CDR3 nucleotide sequence: TGTGCCAGCAGTTATTATCGGACAGGAGTCTATGGCTACACCTTC. The encoded protein is CASSYYRTGVYGYTF.

The CDR3 reads CASSITGYNQPQHF. For the CDR3, the DNA is TGTGCCAGTAGTATTACCGGGTACAATCAGCCCCAGCATTTT. The chain joins TRBV19 to TRBJ1-5; D is uncertain. The germline V gene has CDR1 LNHDA and CDR2 SQIVND (reference sequence). The CDR3 sequence is 14 residues long. V shed 3 bases and J shed 3 bases, with 9 bases lying between them. Looking up the rest from reference TRBV19 and TRBJ1-5 gives the full variable domain: DGGITQSPKYLFRKEGQNVTLSCEQNLNHDAMYWYRQDPGQGLRLIYYSQIVNDFQKGDIAEGYSVSREKKESFPLTVTSAQKNPTAFYLCASSITGYNQPQHFGDGTRLSIL.

The V and J genes are TRBV9 and TRBJ2-3; 10 nucleotides line up with TRBD2. Trimming cost V 2 bases and J 4 bases; bases outside gene matches: 7. Germline V gene lookup returns CDR1 SGDLS and CDR2 YYNGEE. The CDR3 contains 16 residues. The DNA for the CDR3 is TGTGCCAGCAGCGTTCAACGGACTAGCGGAGCAGATACGCAGTATTTT. As protein: CASSVQRTSGADTQYF.

The V call is TRBV9, the J call TRBJ1-6; 8 bases map to TRBD1. The CDR3 is made up of 18 amino acids. Germline loops: CDR1 SGDLS, CDR2 YYNGEE. Trimming removed 0 bases from V and 6 bases from J; junction bases left unmatched: 11. Here the CDR3 DNA reads TGTGCCAGCAGCGTAGCCGATACTCGGACAGGGAGTAATTCACCCCTCCACTTT. Protein product: CASSVADTRTGSNSPLHF.

The chain joins TRBV6-2 or TRBV6-3 to TRBJ1-5; tentatively, D is TRBD1 (5 bases). With 2 bases removed from V and 0 bases from J, the gap between germline ends came to 11 bases. Germline CDR1 reads MNHEY; CDR2 reads SVGEGT. The CDR3 runs to 16 residues. The DNA of the CDR3 is TGTGCCAGCAGTTACGCCAGACAGAATAGCAATCAGCCCCAGCATTTT. It translates to CASSYARQNSNQPQHF.

The V call is TRBV9, the J call TRBJ2-1; maybe TRBD1 (6 bases). Per germline, CDR1 SGDLS and CDR2 YYNGEE. The V and J ends lost 0 bases and 6 bases respectively, with 10 bases between them. This CDR3 has 14 residues. CDR3 region: CASSVDRVGNEQFF. The CDR3 bases are TGTGCCAGCAGCGTAGACAGGGTTGGCAATGAGCAGTTCTTC.

This chain uses TRBV28 with TRBJ2-2; TRBD2 is a possible D gene (6 bases). The germline V gene has CDR1 MDHEN and CDR2 SYDVKM. Trimming pared 3 bases from V and 6 bases from J, leaving 17 bases between. The CDR3 is made up of 16 amino acids. The CDR3 here is CASSLLRGPWPGELFF. As DNA, the CDR3 is TGTGCCAGCAGTTTGTTGCGGGGCCCGTGGCCCGGGGAGCTGTTTTTT. The full variable domain, its missing parts supplied by reference TRBV28 and TRBJ2-2, is DVKVTQSSRYLVKRTGEKVFLECVQDMDHENMFWYRQDPGLGLRLIYFSYDVKMKEKGDIPEGYSVSREKKERFSLILESASTNQTSMYLCASSLLRGPWPGELFFGEGSRLTVL.

The chain recombines TRBV6-1 with TRBJ2-5; the match to TRBD1 covers 10 bases. The CDR3 spans 16 residues. Per germline, CDR1 MNHNS and CDR2 SASEGT. V dropped 2 bases and J dropped 3; count of bases not matched to a gene: 6. The CDR3 loop reads CASSETSGTGEETQYF. In DNA, the CDR3 is TGTGCCAGCAGTGAAACATCCGGGACAGGGGAAGAGACCCAGTACTTC.

J is TRBJ2-7 and V is TRBV5-4; D is perhaps TRBD2 (6 bases). Germline V CDR1 and CDR2: SGHNT, YYREEE (reference sequence). Deletions cut 0 bases from V and 6 bases from J, with 13 bases between. This CDR3 spans 14 amino acids. CDR3 coding DNA: TGTGCCAGCAGCTTGGGGGAGGTCCGGGGCGAGCAGTACTTC. Protein product: CASSLGEVRGEQYF.